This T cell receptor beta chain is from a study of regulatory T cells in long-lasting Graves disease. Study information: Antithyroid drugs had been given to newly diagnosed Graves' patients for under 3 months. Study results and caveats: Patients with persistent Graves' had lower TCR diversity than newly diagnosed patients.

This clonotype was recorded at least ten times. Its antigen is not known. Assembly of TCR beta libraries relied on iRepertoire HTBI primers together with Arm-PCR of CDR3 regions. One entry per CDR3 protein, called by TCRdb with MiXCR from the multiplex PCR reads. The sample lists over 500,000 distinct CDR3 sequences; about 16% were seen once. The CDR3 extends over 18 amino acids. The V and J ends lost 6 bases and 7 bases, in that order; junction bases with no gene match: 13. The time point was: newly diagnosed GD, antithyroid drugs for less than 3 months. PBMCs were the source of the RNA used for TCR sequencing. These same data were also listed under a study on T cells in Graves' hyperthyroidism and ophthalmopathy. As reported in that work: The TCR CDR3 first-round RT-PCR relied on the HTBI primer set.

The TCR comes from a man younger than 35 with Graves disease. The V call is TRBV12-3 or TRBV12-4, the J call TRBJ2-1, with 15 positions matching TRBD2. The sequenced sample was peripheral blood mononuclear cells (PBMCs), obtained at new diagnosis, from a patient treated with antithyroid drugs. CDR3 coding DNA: TGTGCCAGCAGGGCCGGGACCGGACTAGCGGGAGGGCCAAATGAGCAGTTCTTC. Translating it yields CASRAGTGLAGGPNEQFF.